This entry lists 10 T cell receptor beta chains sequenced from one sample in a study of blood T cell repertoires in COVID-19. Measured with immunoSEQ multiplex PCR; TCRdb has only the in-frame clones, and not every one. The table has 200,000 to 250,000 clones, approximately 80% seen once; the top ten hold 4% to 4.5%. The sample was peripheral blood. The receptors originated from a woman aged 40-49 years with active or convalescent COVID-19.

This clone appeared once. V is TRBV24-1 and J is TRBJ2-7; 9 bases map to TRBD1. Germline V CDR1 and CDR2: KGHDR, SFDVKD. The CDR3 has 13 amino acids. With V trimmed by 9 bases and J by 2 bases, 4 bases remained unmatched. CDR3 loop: CATGGTGTYEQYF. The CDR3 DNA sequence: TGTGCCACCGGCGGGACAGGGACCTACGAGCAGTACTTC.

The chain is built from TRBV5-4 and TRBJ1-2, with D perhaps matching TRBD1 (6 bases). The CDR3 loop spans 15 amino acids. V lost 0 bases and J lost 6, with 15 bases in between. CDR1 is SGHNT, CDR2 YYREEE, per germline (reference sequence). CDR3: CASSLGATGRNGYTF. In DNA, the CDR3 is TGTGCCAGCAGCTTGGGGGCCACAGGGCGTAATGGCTACACCTTC. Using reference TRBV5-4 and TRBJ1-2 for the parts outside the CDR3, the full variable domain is ETGVTQSPTHLIKTRGQQVTLRCSSQSGHNTVSWYQQALGQGPQFIFQYYREEENGRGNFPPRFSGLQFPNYSSELNVNALELDDSALYLCASSLGATGRNGYTFGSGTRLTVV.

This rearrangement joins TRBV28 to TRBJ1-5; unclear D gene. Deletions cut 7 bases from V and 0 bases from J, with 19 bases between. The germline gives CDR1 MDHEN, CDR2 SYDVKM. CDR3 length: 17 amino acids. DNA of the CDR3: TGTGCCAGCACCAATTCCCGGGGTCTATATAGCAATCAGCCCCAGCATTTT. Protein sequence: CASTNSRGLYSNQPQHF.

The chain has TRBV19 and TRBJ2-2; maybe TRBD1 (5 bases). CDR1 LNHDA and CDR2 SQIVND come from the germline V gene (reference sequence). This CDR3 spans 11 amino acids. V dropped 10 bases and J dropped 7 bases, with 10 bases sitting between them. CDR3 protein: CATQGLGELFF. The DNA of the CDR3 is TGTGCCACCCAGGGTCTCGGGGAGCTGTTTTTT.

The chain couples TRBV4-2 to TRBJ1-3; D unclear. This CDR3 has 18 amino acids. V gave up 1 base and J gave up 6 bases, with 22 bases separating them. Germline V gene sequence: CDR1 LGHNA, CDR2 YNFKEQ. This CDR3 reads CASSQGANTMTQTNTIYF. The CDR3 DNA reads TGTGCCAGCAGCCAAGGGGCGAATACGATGACACAGACAAACACCATATATTTT.

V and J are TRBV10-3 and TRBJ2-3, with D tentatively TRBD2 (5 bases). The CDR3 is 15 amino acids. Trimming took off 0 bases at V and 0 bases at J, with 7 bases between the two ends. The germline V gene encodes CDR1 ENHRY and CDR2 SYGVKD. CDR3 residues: CAISESSASTDTQYF. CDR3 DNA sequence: TGTGCCATCAGTGAGTCTAGCGCTAGCACAGATACGCAGTATTTT.

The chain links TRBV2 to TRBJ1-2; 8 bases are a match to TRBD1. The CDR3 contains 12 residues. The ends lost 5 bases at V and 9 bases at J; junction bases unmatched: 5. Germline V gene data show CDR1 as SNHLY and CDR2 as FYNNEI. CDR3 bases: TGTGCCAGCAGTCGCGGACAGGGAAGCTACACCTTC. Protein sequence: CASSRGQGSYTF.

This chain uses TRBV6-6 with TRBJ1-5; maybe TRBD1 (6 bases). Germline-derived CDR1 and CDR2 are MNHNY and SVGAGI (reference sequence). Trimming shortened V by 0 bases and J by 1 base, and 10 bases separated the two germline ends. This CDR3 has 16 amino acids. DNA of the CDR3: TGTGCCAGCAGTTACTCGTCAGGGGCGAGCAATCAGCCCCAGCATTTT. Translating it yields CASSYSSGASNQPQHF.

The CDR3 region has the DNA TGTGCCAGCAGCGCCCGGGACTATGAGAGTGAGCAGTTCTTC. This translates into CASSARDYESEQFF. The V and J genes are TRBV9 and TRBJ2-1; 7 nucleotides align to TRBD2. The CDR3 has 14 amino acids. Trimming at V came to 3 bases and at J to 9 bases, leaving 9 bases not matched to a gene. Germline V CDR1 and CDR2: SGDLS, YYNGEE.

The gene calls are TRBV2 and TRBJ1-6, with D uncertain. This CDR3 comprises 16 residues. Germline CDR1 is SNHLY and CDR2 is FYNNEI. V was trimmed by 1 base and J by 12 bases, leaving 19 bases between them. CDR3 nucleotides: TGTGCCAGCAGTGAAGGTTCCTTTTTCGGGGAAATACCCCTCCACTTT. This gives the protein CASSEGSFFGEIPLHF. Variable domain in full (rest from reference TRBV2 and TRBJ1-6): EPEVTQTPSHQVTQMGQEVILRCVPISNHLYFYWYRQILGQKVEFLVSFYNNEISEKSEIFDDQFSVERPDGSNFTLKIRSTKLEDSAMYFCASSEGSFFGEIPLHFGNGTRLTVT.